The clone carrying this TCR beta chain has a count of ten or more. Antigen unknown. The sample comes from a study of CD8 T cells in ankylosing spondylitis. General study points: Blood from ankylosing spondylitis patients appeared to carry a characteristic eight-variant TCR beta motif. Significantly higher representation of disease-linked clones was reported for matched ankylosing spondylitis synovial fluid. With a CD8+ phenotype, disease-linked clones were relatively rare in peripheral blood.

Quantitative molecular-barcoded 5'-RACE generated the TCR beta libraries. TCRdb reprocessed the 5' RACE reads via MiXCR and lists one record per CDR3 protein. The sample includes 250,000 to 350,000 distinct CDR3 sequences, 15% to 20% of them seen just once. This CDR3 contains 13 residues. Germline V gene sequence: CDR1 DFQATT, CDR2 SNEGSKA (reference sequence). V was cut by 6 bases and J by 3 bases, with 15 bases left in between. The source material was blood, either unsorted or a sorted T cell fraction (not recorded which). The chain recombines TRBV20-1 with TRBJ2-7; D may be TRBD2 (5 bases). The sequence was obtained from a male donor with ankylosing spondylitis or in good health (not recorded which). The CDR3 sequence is CSAVNPSSYEQYV. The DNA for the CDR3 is TGCAGTGCGGTCAATCCTAGCAGCTACGAGCAGTACGTC.